Below, 10 T cell receptor beta chains from the same sample are listed, as sequenced in a study of identical twins. TCRdb reprocessed the 5' RACE reads with MiXCR, giving one entry per CDR3 protein. Counted here are approximately 600,000 distinct CDR3 sequences, 7.1% occurring once; the ten biggest clones make up approximately 1.5%. These data also featured in a second study, about yellow fever vaccine responses in identical twins.

The sample consisted of PBMCs. The receptors originated from a woman younger than 30 in good health.

The chain has TRBV12-2 and TRBJ2-1; the table's TRBD2 call for D was not verified on the DNA. TRBV12-2 is termed a pseudogene. CDR3 size: 17 residues. The CDR3: CASRLPRASKGFNEQFF. DNA for the CDR3: TGTGCAAGTCGCTTACCGCGGGCTAGCAAGGGGTTCAATGAGCAGTTCTTC.

V and J are TRBV19 and TRBJ2-7, with TRBD1 as a possible D gene (6 bases). Germline CDR1 LNHDA, CDR2 SQIVND (reference sequence). CDR3 size: 15 residues. V gave up 7 bases and J gave up 0 bases, with 16 bases separating them. In DNA, the CDR3 is TGTGCCAGTACCCCTGGACAGCCCTACTCCTACGAGCAGTACTTC. Its protein is CASTPGQPYSYEQYF.

This clonotype was detected many times. The chain combines TRBV9 with TRBJ2-3; the D is unclear. The V end lost 3 bases, the J end lost 5 bases, and 1 base lay between the germline ends. The germline gives CDR1 SGDLS, CDR2 YYNGEE. The CDR3 is 10 residues long. CDR3 sequence: CASSGDTQYF. CDR3 DNA: TGTGCCAGCAGCGGAGATACGCAGTATTTT.

In its sample, this clonotype was seen a few times. CDR3 sequence: CASGSLAGGLGETQYF. CDR3 nucleotides: TGTGCCAGCGGGAGCCTAGCGGGGGGGCTGGGAGAGACCCAGTACTTC. The chain joins TRBV27 to TRBJ2-5, with 12 bases lining up with TRBD2. Germline CDR1 MNHEY, CDR2 SMNVEV (reference sequence). CDR3 length equals 16 residues. After removal of 8 bases from V and 4 bases from J, the junction contained 11 bases not matched to a gene.

This clonotype was seen only a few times. This chain links TRBV4-3 with TRBJ2-1, with 8 positions matching TRBD2. The CDR3 has 18 amino acids. The V gene's germline CDR1 is LGHNA and CDR2 YSLEER. With V trimmed by 2 bases and J by 0 bases, 9 bases remained unmatched. CDR3 nucleotides: TGCGCCAGCAGCCAACCGACCGGGGGGGGGAGCTCCTACAATGAGCAGTTCTTC. Translation gives CASSQPTGGGSSYNEQFF.

This CDR3 reads CASSLDRLAGFYNEQFF. The CDR3 DNA follows: TGTGCCAGCAGCTTAGATCGACTAGCGGGATTTTACAATGAGCAGTTCTTC. V usage is TRBV11-2 and J usage is TRBJ2-1; 11 positions agree with TRBD2. The ends lost 0 bases at V and 4 bases at J; junction bases unmatched: 5. The CDR3 is 17 amino acids. Per germline, CDR1 SGHAT and CDR2 FQNNGV. Supplemented by reference TRBV11-2 and TRBJ2-1, the full variable domain reads EAGVAQSPRYKIIEKRQSVAFWCNPISGHATLYWYQQILGQGPKLLIQFQNNGVVDDSQLPKDRFSAERLKGVDSTLKIQPAKLEDSAVYLCASSLDRLAGFYNEQFFGPGTRLTVL.

The CDR3 region has the DNA TGCGCCAGCAGCCAAGACGGACTACGCACAGATACGCAGTATTTT. It specifies CASSQDGLRTDTQYF. The rearrangement joins TRBV4-1 to TRBJ2-3, with D tentatively TRBD2 (6 bases). Germline assignment: CDR1 MGHRA and CDR2 YSYEKL. This CDR3 is 15 amino acids long. Trimming removed 0 bases at V and 1 base at J, with 8 bases between.

The chain carries TRBV11-1 and TRBJ1-1, with a tentative D call TRBD1 (6 bases). The CDR3 spans 17 residues. Trimming took off 5 bases at V and 0 bases at J, with 19 bases between the two ends. Germline assignment: CDR1 SGHAT and CDR2 FQDESV (reference sequence). The CDR3 region is CASSRTGGNYMNTEAFF. CDR3 bases: TGTGCCAGCAGCCGGACCGGGGGCAACTATATGAACACTGAAGCTTTCTTT.

The rearrangement joins TRBV20-1 to TRBJ2-7; tentative D call: TRBD1 (6 bases). The length of the CDR3 is 15 residues. Germline values: CDR1 DFQATT, CDR2 SNEGSKA (reference sequence). Trimming took off 3 bases at V and 1 base at J, with 16 bases between the two ends. CDR3 amino acids: CSARIRGEWSYEQYF. The CDR3 bases are TGCAGTGCTAGGATCAGGGGTGAGTGGTCCTACGAGCAGTACTTC.

The chain links TRBV29-1 to TRBJ1-1; a possible D gene is TRBD1 (6 bases). From germline, CDR1 is SQVTM and CDR2 ANQGSEA. The CDR3 sequence is 14 residues long. With 7 bases removed from V and 4 bases from J, the gap between germline ends came to 19 bases. The CDR3, as DNA: TGCAGCGCCAGAATACAGGGTGAAGGCACTGAAGCTTTCTTT. It is translated as CSARIQGEGTEAFF.